The 3 T cell receptor beta chains presented below share a single source sample, sequenced in a study of shared clonotypes between healthy human individuals. Here immunoSEQ multiplex PCR was the method, and the copy in TCRdb shows in-frame clones only, minus some. The repertoire consists of about 2 million clones, with approximately 94% occurring once and the leading ten covering about 1.1%. In the naive CD8 group, cells lacked CD45RO and were positively selected for CCR7, so terminally differentiated effector memory CD45RA+ cells were left out. The sequenced material came from naive CD8+ T cells sorted from blood. The receptor source for this set is a man in his late teens or twenties in good health.

This chain links TRBV9 with TRBJ1-1; no firm D call. Germline V gives CDR1 SGDLS, CDR2 YYNGEE. The CDR3 is 15 residues long. V lost 0 bases and J lost 6, with 15 bases in between. The CDR3 nucleotides are TGTGCCAGCAGCGTAGGGGCACAACGGAGCGCTGAAGCTTTCTTT. It yields the protein CASSVGAQRSAEAFF.

This chain joins TRBV30 and TRBJ2-1, with 8 bases that match TRBD2. V shed 4 bases, J shed 8 bases, and the junction held 7 bases outside the gene matches. This CDR3 comprises 13 residues. Germline V gene lookup returns CDR1 GTSNPN and CDR2 SVGIG (reference sequence). CDR3 residues: CAWTLGGVYEQFF. The CDR3 coding sequence is TGTGCCTGGACCCTCGGGGGGGTGTATGAGCAGTTCTTC.

V gene TRBV2 combines with J gene TRBJ2-7, with 10 bases aligning to TRBD1. This CDR3 spans 15 amino acids. Per germline, CDR1 SNHLY and CDR2 FYNNEI. The V gene end was trimmed by 1 base and the J gene end by 3 bases; junction bases not matched to a gene: 3. In nucleotides, the CDR3 is TGTGCCAGCAGTGAAGGACAGGGGGCGGGCTACGAGCAGTACTTC. Translating gives CASSEGQGAGYEQYF.